The 20 T cell receptor beta chains below come from one sample, sequenced in a study of spatial heterogeneity in lung cancer. TCRdb redid the calling of the 5' RACE reads with MiXCR, one entry per CDR3 protein. Here the sample spans around 3,000 distinct CDR3 sequences, 16% being singletons. Time point of the sample: sample taken at primary tumor resection. Researchers sequenced whole RNA taken from tumor, nontumor lung or frozen PBMC without sorting. Sequences were derived from PBMCs, sampled at surgery. The receptors were gathered from a female donor with early-stage non-small cell lung cancer.

This rearrangement joins TRBV12-3 or TRBV12-4 to TRBJ2-2, with TRBD2 matching 10 bases. The CDR3 runs to 16 residues. Trimming removed 5 bases from V and 5 bases from J; junction bases left unmatched: 8. Written as DNA, the CDR3 is TGTGCCAGCAGTCGGACTAGCGGACTAGGTACCGGGGAGCTGTTTTTT. Its translation: CASSRTSGLGTGELFF.

This clonotype showed up many times. The CDR3 loop is CASSLSPGQPQHF. DNA for the CDR3: TGTGCCAGCAGTTTATCGCCGGGCCAGCCCCAGCATTTT. J is TRBJ1-5 and V is TRBV27; D unclear. Between the trimmed V and J ends, which lost 0 bases and 7 bases, there was a span of 7 bases. Germline assignment: CDR1 MNHEY and CDR2 SMNVEV (reference sequence). The CDR3 sequence is 13 residues long.

This clonotype was detected many times. V is TRBV13 and J is TRBJ2-7; D is unclear. Germline V gene lookup returns CDR1 PRHDT and CDR2 FYEKMQ (reference sequence). The CDR3 covers 15 residues. V lost 7 bases, J lost 4 bases, and 20 bases lay in between. Written as DNA, the CDR3 is TGTGCCAGCACCACGAAACCCCTACGACCTTACGAGCAGTACTTC. This sequence encodes CASTTKPLRPYEQYF. Complete variable domain (other parts from reference TRBV13 and TRBJ2-7): AAGVIQSPRHLIKEKRETATLKCYPIPRHDTVYWYQQGPGQDPQFLISFYEKMQSDKGSIPDRFSAQQFSDYHSELNMSSLELGDSALYFCASTTKPLRPYEQYFGPGTRLTVT.

This clonotype was seen at least ten times. The rearrangement links TRBV20-1 to TRBJ2-2, with D unresolved. V was cut by 8 bases and J by 5 bases, with 15 bases left in between. This CDR3 region has 13 residues. CDR1 is DFQATT and CDR2 is SNEGSKA in the germline V gene (reference sequence). DNA of the CDR3: TGCAGTTACGTTCTTATCCCAACCGGGGAGCTGTTTTTT. Translation: CSYVLIPTGELFF.

This clonotype rates as medium-sized. The chain combines TRBV11-2 with TRBJ2-3; possibly TRBD1 for D (6 bases). The CDR3 runs 13 residues. Looked up from germline, CDR1 is SGHAT and CDR2 is FQNNGV. Trimming removed 4 bases from V and 4 bases from J, with 9 bases in between. This CDR3 reads CASSSEGADTQYF. The CDR3 coding sequence is TGTGCCAGCAGCTCCGAGGGGGCAGATACGCAGTATTTT.

This chain joins TRBV29-1 and TRBJ2-1; 10 bases line up with TRBD2. Germline V gene data show CDR1 as SQVTM and CDR2 as ANQGSEA. The CDR3 contains 13 residues. V trimming: 8 bases; J trimming: 6 bases; junction bases outside the gene matches: 7. The CDR3, as DNA: TGCAGCCAGCTAGCGGGAGATTCCAATGAGCAGTTCTTC. It codes for CSQLAGDSNEQFF.

This clonotype was detected many times. The chain uses TRBV28 and TRBJ2-2; the match to TRBD2 covers 7 bases. Germline V CDR1 and CDR2: MDHEN, SYDVKM. CDR3 length: 14 residues. Trimming cost V 7 bases and J 6 bases; bases outside gene matches: 8. The CDR3 spells CASIQAGKAGELFF. CDR3 bases: TGTGCCAGCATTCAAGCGGGAAAGGCCGGGGAGCTGTTTTTT.

The rearrangement uses TRBV12-3 or TRBV12-4 and TRBJ1-2, with 8 bases fitting TRBD1. The J segment lost 6 bases and the V segment lost 4 bases, leaving 4 bases of the junction unmatched. The CDR3 sequence is 13 residues long. The CDR3, as DNA: TGTGCCAGCAGTTACCCAGGGGGCCATGGCTACACCTTC. Translating gives CASSYPGGHGYTF.

The chain couples TRBV12-3 or TRBV12-4 to TRBJ2-6; D remains unclear. CDR3 length: 14 residues. The germline V and J ends were trimmed by 0 bases and 0 bases, with 0 bases remaining between them. CDR3 in amino acids: CASSLASGANVLTF. The CDR3 DNA follows: TGTGCCAGCAGTTTAGCCTCTGGGGCCAACGTCCTGACTTTC.

In this sample, this clonotype turned up many times. The chain joins TRBV5-1 to TRBJ2-3, with D tentatively TRBD1 or TRBD2 (5 bases each). The CDR3 covers 16 residues. Germline V lookup: CDR1 SGHRS, CDR2 YFSETQ. Trimming took 3 bases from V and 7 from J, leaving 21 bases between them. The chain's CDR3 is CASSSRADFGTNTQYF. As DNA, the CDR3 is TGCGCCAGCAGCTCGAGGGCCGACTTCGGGACGAATACGCAGTATTTT.

This clonotype has only a few counts. CDR3 DNA: TGTGCCACCAGCACAGGGGGCGGATCTACCGGGGAGCTGTTTTTT. Amino acid sequence: CATSTGGGSTGELFF. The chain recombines TRBV24-1 with TRBJ2-2, with 9 bases lining up with TRBD1. With V trimmed by 7 bases and J by 5 bases, 7 bases remained unmatched. Germline V gene lookup returns CDR1 KGHDR and CDR2 SFDVKD. CDR3 length equals 15 residues.

This clonotype has at least ten counts. The genes are TRBV9 and TRBJ2-3; D is perhaps TRBD1 (6 bases). Germline values: CDR1 SGDLS, CDR2 YYNGEE. Trimming cost V 0 bases and J 2 bases, with 13 bases left between them. The CDR3 covers 16 residues. CDR3 nucleotides: TGTGCCAGCAGCGTAGAGGGGGATTGGGACACAGATACGCAGTATTTT. Translating it yields CASSVEGDWDTDTQYF.

Within the sample, this clonotype is medium-sized. The chain links TRBV11-2 to TRBJ2-3; 8 positions agree with TRBD2. V lost 5 bases and J lost 5; bases outside the gene matches: 9. CDR3 size: 15 residues. Germline V gene sequence: CDR1 SGHAT, CDR2 FQNNGV. The CDR3 spells CASSTGTRVLDTQYF. The CDR3 coding sequence is TGTGCCAGCAGCACCGGGACTAGGGTTTTAGATACGCAGTATTTT.

This clonotype was counted ten times or more. The rearrangement uses TRBV6-5 and TRBJ2-1, with D possibly TRBD2 on 5 matching bases. The germline V gene has CDR1 MNHEY and CDR2 SVGAGI. The CDR3 spans 12 residues. With 5 bases removed from V and 7 bases from J, the gap between germline ends came to 9 bases. CDR3 sequence: CASSPLGNEQFF. Here the CDR3 DNA reads TGTGCCAGCAGTCCACTAGGAAATGAGCAGTTCTTC.

The gene calls are TRBV6-2 or TRBV6-3 and TRBJ1-6, with D possibly matching TRBD1 (5 bases). Germline CDR1 reads MNHEY; CDR2 reads SVGEGT. Trimming took 6 bases from V and 5 from J, leaving 11 bases between them. This CDR3 region has 14 residues. For the CDR3, the DNA is TGTGCCAGCAGATCTGGGGGGAATAATTCACCCCTCCACTTT. Translated: CASRSGGNNSPLHF.

By share, this clonotype ranks as large (0.1 to 1%). V gene TRBV7-9 combines with J gene TRBJ2-7; the D gene is possibly TRBD1 (6 bases). This CDR3 has 15 amino acids. V gave up 5 bases and J gave up 2 bases, with 16 bases separating them. In germline, CDR1 is SEHNR, CDR2 FQNEAQ (reference sequence). The CDR3 protein is CASSPMPDSTYEQYF. The CDR3 DNA reads TGTGCCAGCAGCCCCATGCCGGACAGTACCTACGAGCAGTACTTC.

This clonotype occurred many times. The chain joins TRBV28 to TRBJ2-7; no clear D gene. This CDR3 is built from 14 residues. The germline V gene encodes CDR1 MDHEN and CDR2 SYDVKM. V was clipped by 3 bases and J by 2 bases, with 11 bases between them. The CDR3 protein is CASSLEGGPYEQYF. The CDR3 nucleotides read TGTGCCAGCAGTTTGGAAGGCGGCCCCTACGAGCAGTACTTC.

In this sample, this clonotype turned up a few times. V is TRBV28 and J is TRBJ1-1; D gene unclear. Germline CDR1 reads MDHEN; CDR2 reads SYDVKM. CDR3 length equals 12 residues. V was shortened by 1 base and J by 10 bases, with 10 bases between the two germline ends. CDR3 sequence: CASSLLGRTAFF. CDR3 bases: TGTGCCAGCAGTTTATTAGGGCGGACAGCTTTCTTT.

This clonotype has at least ten counts. This chain connects TRBV10-3 to TRBJ1-5, with D perhaps matching TRBD1 (5 bases). The CDR3 has 13 residues. Germline V gene data show CDR1 as ENHRY and CDR2 as SYGVKD. V was pared by 7 bases and J by 3 bases, with 10 bases between. For the CDR3, the DNA is TGTGCCATCACCCCGGACATCAATCAGCCCCAGCATTTT. It is translated as CAITPDINQPQHF.

Ten or more counts support this clonotype. The V call is TRBV20-1, the J call TRBJ2-5; D may correspond to TRBD1 or TRBD2 (6 bases each). Trimming shortened V by 0 bases and J by 3 bases, and 26 bases separated the two germline ends. The CDR3 runs 19 residues. Per germline, CDR1 DFQATT and CDR2 SNEGSKA (reference sequence). The CDR3 here is CSARDNIGGAGSSEETQYF. DNA of the CDR3: TGCAGTGCTAGAGATAACATCGGGGGCGCCGGATCCTCCGAAGAGACCCAGTACTTC.